This TCR beta chain was recorded in a study of blood T cell repertoires in COVID-19. As for the study in general: The samples span acute and convalescent COVID-19 from the United States, Italy and Spain.

The V gene end was trimmed by 5 bases and the J gene end by 4 bases; junction bases not matched to a gene: 3. The CDR3 extends over 15 amino acids. Germline V gives CDR1 SGHTA, CDR2 FQGNSA. This clone appeared once. Under the authors' procedure: Amplifying reference gene primers gave estimates of nucleated cell counts. Assay: immunoSEQ multiplex PCR; the TCRdb copy retains only in-frame clones and omits some. The V and J calls and clone size were taken over from that table, and D and trimming were inferred from the DNA. Seen here are 95,000 to 100,000 clones, 75% to 90% observed once, and the top ten hold over 1.5%.

The clonotype originates from an elderly man with acute or convalescent COVID-19. Material: peripheral blood. This chain joins TRBV7-2 and TRBJ2-3, with 13 bases aligning to TRBD2. The CDR3 sequence is CASSQLAGGPDTQYF. CDR3 nucleotide sequence: TGTGCCAGCAGCCAACTAGCGGGAGGGCCAGATACGCAGTATTTT.